This is a list of T cell receptor beta chains from one sample in a study of CD8+ T cells in alopecia areata. The method was immunoSEQ multiplex PCR; TCRdb's version includes in-frame clones alone and lacks a portion of them. Of some 130,000 clones listed, about 46% are singletons. The specimen was CD8+ T cells sorted from blood, collected at week 0. These receptors came from a human donor with alopecia areata. Both conserved end residues are part of each CDR3. The D gene is left open where the match is weak. For some rows the clone size is stated as once, few or many, or as a class when expanded; others skip it.

>TRBJ1-2|-|TRBV11-2|-
CASSLSELSGYTF
TGTGCCAGCAGCTTGTCAGAACTCTCTGGCTACACCTTC
>TRBJ1-2|-|TRBV30|-
CAWGDGIYGYTF
TGTGCCTGGGGGGACGGAATCTATGGCTACACCTTC
>TRBJ1-5|TRBD1|TRBV18|-
CASSPRQGEQPQHF
TGTGCCAGCTCACCCCGACAGGGGGAACAGCCCCAGCATTTT
>TRBJ2-7|-|TRBV5-6|-
CASSSGDGAYEQYF
TGTGCCAGCAGCTCTGGGGATGGTGCCTACGAGCAGTACTTC
>TRBJ1-2|-|TRBV2|-
CAIGPTNYGYTF
TGTGCCATCGGACCGACTAACTATGGCTACACCTTC
>TRBJ2-5|-|TRBV9|-
CASSGGREETQYF
TGTGCCAGCAGCGGGGGGCGAGAAGAGACCCAGTACTTC
>TRBJ2-7|-|TRBV7-2|-
CASSLAFSDYEQYF
TGTGCCAGCAGCTTAGCCTTCAGCGACTACGAGCAGTACTTC
>TRBJ1-1|TRBD1|TRBV4-1|-
CASSQDRGYTEAFF
TGCGCCAGCAGCCAGGACAGGGGATACACTGAAGCTTTCTTT
>TRBJ2-2|TRBD1|TRBV2|once
CASSDGTGSTGELFF
TGTGCCAGCAGTGATGGGACAGGATCCACCGGGGAGCTGTTTTTT
>TRBJ1-5|TRBD1|TRBV7-8|-
CASSPSTGNQPQHF
TGTGCCAGCAGCCCGTCGACAGGGAATCAGCCCCAGCATTTT
>TRBJ2-3|-|TRBV5-6|-
CASSLAGVSRGTDTQYF
TGTGCCAGCAGCTTGGCTGGGGTCAGTCGAGGCACAGATACGCAGTATTTT
>TRBJ1-6|-|TRBV6-5|-
CASSPESNSPLHF
TGTGCCAGCAGTCCGGAGAGCAATTCACCCCTCCACTTT
>TRBJ2-7|-|TRBV29-1|-
CSVELGTYEQYF
TGCAGCGTTGAACTAGGCACCTACGAGCAGTACTTC
>TRBJ2-5|TRBD1|TRBV5-6|once
CASSFPMSGGVETQYF
TGTGCCAGCAGCTTTCCGATGTCAGGGGGCGTAGAGACCCAGTACTTC
>TRBJ2-4|-|TRBV4-1|-
CASSQEGGPLAKNIQYF
TGCGCCAGCAGCCAAGAAGGGGGACCTTTAGCCAAAAACATTCAGTACTTC
>TRBJ2-5|TRBD1|TRBV7-9|few
CASSPRQGFGQETQYF
TGTGCCAGCAGCCCGCGACAGGGATTCGGCCAAGAGACCCAGTACTTC
>TRBJ1-2|TRBD1|TRBV29-1|-
CSGGQGQDYGYTF
TGCAGCGGGGGACAGGGGCAAGACTATGGCTACACCTTC
>TRBJ2-6|-|TRBV13|-
CASSLGGAGANVLTF
TGTGCCAGCAGCTTAGGAGGCGCTGGGGCCAACGTCCTGACTTTC
>TRBJ2-1|-|TRBV4-2|once
CASTAGAGYNEQFF
TGTGCCAGCACCGCGGGGGCCGGGTACAATGAGCAGTTCTTC
>TRBJ1-4|-|TRBV7-9|-
CASSQAVGVNEKLFF
TGCGCCAGCAGCCAAGCGGTTGGCGTTAATGAAAAACTGTTTTTT
>TRBJ2-7|-|TRBV5-4|-
CASSLYRSGYEQYF
TGTGCCAGCAGCTTGTATCGCTCCGGATACGAGCAGTACTTC
>TRBJ2-7|TRBD1|TRBV4-3|-
CASRRADGTGEYEQYF
TGCGCCAGCAGGCGGGCCGACGGGACAGGGGAGTACGAGCAGTACTTC
>TRBJ2-1|TRBD2|TRBV5-4|few
CASSRVTSGGPYNEQFF
TGTGCCAGCAGCCGGGTGACTAGCGGGGGCCCGTACAATGAGCAGTTCTTC
>TRBJ1-5|-|TRBV19|few
CASSIDLELNQPQHF
TGTGCCAGTAGTATAGACCTGGAGCTGAATCAGCCCCAGCATTTT
>TRBJ1-6|-|TRBV2|-
CASNPGQGDSPLHF
TGTGCCAGCAACCCCGGACAAGGGGATTCACCCCTCCACTTT
>TRBJ2-5|-|TRBV5-1|-
CASSLYKGGQQETQYF
TGCGCCAGCAGCTTGTATAAGGGGGGCCAACAAGAGACCCAGTACTTC
>TRBJ2-1|-|TRBV7-9|few
CASSLIVGEGNNEQFF
TGTGCCAGCAGCTTAATAGTCGGGGAAGGTAACAATGAGCAGTTCTTC
>TRBJ1-1|-|TRBV6-5|-
CASSREYMNTEAFF
TGTGCCAGCAGTCGGGAGTACATGAACACTGAAGCTTTCTTT
>TRBJ2-1|-|TRBV29-1|-
CSVEFWGMFF
TGCAGCGTTGAATTTTGGGGGATGTTCTTC
>TRBJ2-3|-|TRBV2|-
CASRRPPNLGDTQYF
TGTGCCAGCAGAAGGCCACCAAACCTAGGAGATACGCAGTATTTT
>TRBJ2-2|-|TRBV29-1|few
CSVLGTGELFF
TGCAGCGTTTTGGGCACCGGGGAGCTGTTTTTT
>TRBJ2-7|TRBD2|TRBV10-1|-
CASSDSGGTYEQYF
TGCGCCAGCAGTGATAGCGGGGGTACCTACGAGCAGTACTTC
>TRBJ2-2|-|TRBV7-9|few
CASSRGTDHTGELFF
TGTGCCAGCAGCCGCGGGACAGACCACACCGGGGAGCTGTTTTTT
>TRBJ2-1|-|TRBV27|-
CASSRDLSIQGEQFF
TGTGCCAGCAGTCGGGACTTATCGATTCAGGGTGAGCAGTTCTTC
>TRBJ1-1|-|TRBV29-1|-
CSSLDGNTEAFF
TGCAGCTCCCTAGACGGGAACACTGAAGCTTTCTTT
>TRBJ2-7|-|TRBV9|few
CASSVGQDYEQYF
TGTGCCAGCAGCGTAGGACAGGACTACGAGCAGTACTTC
>TRBJ1-1|-|TRBV6-1|few
CASSLGLDTEAFF
TGTGCCAGCAGTTTGGGACTTGACACTGAAGCTTTCTTT
>TRBJ1-1|TRBD1|TRBV29-1|-
CSVDYPTGQVEAFF
TGCAGCGTTGACTACCCTACTGGACAGGTTGAAGCTTTCTTT
>TRBJ2-3|-|TRBV6-5|-
CASSYSIDTQYF
TGTGCCAGCAGTTACTCGATAGATACGCAGTATTTT
>TRBJ1-2|-|TRBV29-1|-
CSVDFHRGENYGYTF
TGCAGCGTTGATTTCCATAGGGGCGAAAACTATGGCTACACCTTC
>TRBJ2-1|TRBD2|TRBV5-1|-
CASSFRLAGTYNEQFF
TGCGCCAGCAGCTTCCGACTAGCGGGGACATACAATGAGCAGTTCTTC